This TCR beta chain was obtained from a study of CD8 T cells in ankylosing spondylitis. Findings of the study overall: Reported data indicate significant enrichment of disease-linked clones within matched ankylosing spondylitis synovial fluid. Earlier reports found some motif variants in synovial fluid and blood in reactive arthritis.

The CDR3 loop spans 18 amino acids. CDR1 and CDR2 from the germline V gene are SGDLS and YYNGEE. Between the trimmed V and J ends, which lost 1 base and 1 base, there was a span of 18 bases. A quantitative 5'-RACE method, one with molecular barcodes, was used to make TCR beta libraries. MiXCR, run by TCRdb on the 5' RACE reads, gives a single entry per CDR3 protein. This repertoire shows about 250,000 distinct CDR3 sequences, roughly 32% found once; its top ten account for approximately 4%. Turning to this clonotype: As yet, its antigen is unknown.

The rearrangement links TRBV9 to TRBJ2-1, with a tentative D call TRBD1 (6 bases). Sample: blood, either unsorted or a sorted T cell fraction (not recorded which). This sequence originates from a male donor with ankylosing spondylitis or in good health (not recorded which). For the CDR3, the DNA is TGTGCCAGCAGCGTAAGGTCGCCCCGGGACACTTCCTACAATGAGCAGTTCTTC. Translating it yields CASSVRSPRDTSYNEQFF.